This is a list of T cell receptor beta chains from one sample in a study of T cells in narcolepsy. The protocol was immunoSEQ multiplex PCR, while the TCRdb copy is restricted to in-frame clones and leaves out a portion. Here the sample spans around 42,000 clones, about nine tenths being singletons. Specimen: CD45RA- memory CD4+ T cells from PBMCs. These receptors all stem from a human donor with narcolepsy. Each CDR3 is given with its conserved first and last residue. D genes are given only for firm matches. Rows give clone size only sometimes, using once, few, many, or a class for an expanded clone.

>TRBD1|TRBV7-2|.|TRBJ1-1
TGTGCCAGCAGTGTGACAGGGAGGACTGAAGCTTTCTTT
CASSVTGRTEAFF
>TRBD2|TRBV18|.|TRBJ2-3
TGTGCCAGCTCGCTCGGGACTAGCGGGCGCACAGATACGCAGTATTTT
CASSLGTSGRTDTQYF
>.|TRBV28|once|TRBJ2-5
TGTGCCAGCAATCTGAGGCAAGAGACCCAGTACTTC
CASNLRQETQYF
>.|TRBV6-1|.|TRBJ2-1
TGTGCCAGCAGTGAAGCGCTGTACAATGAGCAGTTCTTC
CASSEALYNEQFF
>.|TRBV11-1|.|TRBJ2-1
TGTGCCAGCAGCTTTCTGGGGAGCTCCTACAATGAGCAGTTCTTC
CASSFLGSSYNEQFF
>.|TRBV5-5|.|TRBJ2-6
TGTGCCAGCAGCTTTAGATCCTCTGGGGCCAACGTCCTGACTTTC
CASSFRSSGANVLTF
>TRBD2|TRBV2|.|TRBJ2-2
TGTGCCAGCAGCCCTAGGAGCGGGATTAACACCGGGGAGCTGTTTTTT
CASSPRSGINTGELFF
>.|TRBV6-5|.|TRBJ2-3
TGTGCCAGCAGTTCGGGAAGCGCCCGCACAGATACGCAGTATTTT
CASSSGSARTDTQYF
>TRBD2|TRBV18|.|TRBJ2-7
TGTGCCAGCTCACTGGATTTTAGCGGGAGTAACGAGCAGTACTTC
CASSLDFSGSNEQYF
>.|TRBV7-2|.|TRBJ2-5
TGTGCCAGCGGCTTAGGGGGACCTCCACAGACCCAGTACTTC
CASGLGGPPQTQYF
>.|TRBV20-1|few|TRBJ2-5
TGCAGTGCTAGAGATCAGGAGACCCAGTACTTC
CSARDQETQYF
>TRBD1|TRBV7-9|.|TRBJ1-2
TGTGCCAGCAGCGGGGACAGGGGATATGGCTACACCTTC
CASSGDRGYGYTF
>.|TRBV7-3|.|TRBJ2-1
TGTGCCAGCAGCTTAGGTCAGTCTTACAATGAGCAGTTCTTC
CASSLGQSYNEQFF
>TRBD1|TRBV4-3|large|TRBJ1-6
TGCGCCAGCAGCCAACAGACAGGGGACTCACCCCTCCACTTT
CASSQQTGDSPLHF
>TRBD1|TRBV7-9|.|TRBJ1-2
TGTGCCAGCAGCCCCATCGGGACAGTCCTATATGGCTACACCTTC
CASSPIGTVLYGYTF
>.|TRBV30|.|TRBJ2-5
TGTGCCTGGAGTAATAACCAAGAGACCCAGTACTTC
CAWSNNQETQYF
>TRBD2|TRBV4-2|few|TRBJ2-1
TGTGCCAGCAGCCAATTCCTAGCGGAGAACAATGAGCAGTTCTTC
CASSQFLAENNEQFF
>.|TRBV10-1|.|TRBJ2-2
TGCGCCAGCAGTGGGGGACAGAACACCGGGGAGCTGTTTTTT
CASSGGQNTGELFF
>.|TRBV28|.|TRBJ1-1
TGTGCCAGCCCCAACCAGGCGAACACTGAAGCTTTCTTT
CASPNQANTEAFF
>.|TRBV7-2|.|TRBJ1-6
TGTGCCAGCAGCCCACGGGCCCACGATAATTCACCCCTCCACTTT
CASSPRAHDNSPLHF
>.|TRBV4-2|.|TRBJ2-6
TGTGCCAGCAGCCAAGATGACGTATCCAACGTCCTGACTTTC
CASSQDDVSNVLTF
>.|TRBV27|.|TRBJ2-7
TGTGCCAGCAGTTTATCCTGGCAGGTGGGCTCCTACGAGCAGTACTTC
CASSLSWQVGSYEQYF
>TRBD2|TRBV9|.|TRBJ2-3
TGTGCCAGCAGCGTAGAGGGCCTGAGCGGGGGCTCGCAGTATTTT
CASSVEGLSGGSQYF
>.|TRBV9|once|TRBJ1-2
TGTGCCAGCAGCGCATCGAGGGCGGCCTATGGCTACACCTTC
CASSASRAAYGYTF
>.|TRBV25-1|.|TRBJ2-5
TGTGCCAGCAGTGAATATGACGCCGTGGAGACCCAGTACTTC
CASSEYDAVETQYF
>TRBD1|TRBV4-1|.|TRBJ1-5
TGCGCCAGCAGCCAAGTTGTGGCGCAACGACCGGGACAGGGAAACAATCAGCCCCAGCATTTT
CASSQVVAQRPGQGNNQPQHF
>.|TRBV28|few|TRBJ1-2
TGTGCCAGCAGCGTACAGGCTGGGGGGGGCTACACCTTC
CASSVQAGGGYTF
>TRBD1|TRBV6-1|.|TRBJ1-6
TGTGCCAGCAGTCCCGCAACAGGGGTTGGTTCACCCCTCCACTTT
CASSPATGVGSPLHF
>TRBD1|TRBV2|.|TRBJ1-2
TGTGCCAGCAGAACGGGACAGGGGTTCTATGGCTACACCTTC
CASRTGQGFYGYTF
>.|TRBV11-1|.|TRBJ2-1
TGTGCCAGCTCTTTCGGGGGAGCTAACAATGAGCAGTTCTTC
CASSFGGANNEQFF
>.|TRBV15|.|TRBJ2-1
TGTGCCACCAGCAGAGCCAGTCCAGGCGGCTACAATGAGCAGTTCTTC
CATSRASPGGYNEQFF
>TRBD2|TRBV7-2|.|TRBJ2-1
TGTGCCAGCAGCTTCACTAGCGGGGGGCCTGACCTTAAGCAGTTCTTC
CASSFTSGGPDLKQFF
>.|TRBV6-1|.|TRBJ2-7
TGTGCCAGCAGTCGGACAGTAACCTACGAGCAGTACTTC
CASSRTVTYEQYF
>.|TRBV7-3|.|TRBJ2-2
TGTGCCAGCAGCTTAAGGGGGGGCCTAGAGAGGACCGGGGAGCTGTTTTTT
CASSLRGGLERTGELFF
>.|TRBV7-2|.|TRBJ1-5
TGTGCCAGCAGCTTAGCCCTCTCTTCTCAGCCCCAGCATTTT
CASSLALSSQPQHF
>TRBD2|TRBV7-2|.|TRBJ2-1
TGTGCCAGCAGCTTGGGCGGGGGGAGACACAATGAGCAGTTCTTC
CASSLGGGRHNEQFF
>.|TRBV7-8|.|TRBJ2-7
TGTGCCAGCAGCTTAGTGAGGGACCGGCCCTACGAGCAGTACTTC
CASSLVRDRPYEQYF
>.|TRBV5-5|.|TRBJ1-5
TGTGCCAGCAGCTTGGGCGGGAAGGTGGAACAGCCCCAGCATTTT
CASSLGGKVEQPQHF
>.|TRBV5-4|.|TRBJ2-7
TGTGCCAGCAGCTCCCGGGGAAGGGGGGGGTACTACGAGCAGTACTTC
CASSSRGRGGYYEQYF
>TRBD1|TRBV5-1|.|TRBJ1-4
TGCGCCAGCAGCGCGGGGACAGGGAGAGGGGTAGCAACTAATGAAAAACTGTTTTTT
CASSAGTGRGVATNEKLFF
>.|TRBV28|.|TRBJ2-7
TGTGCCAGCAGGGGTGCCGAGCGGGCGAACTACGAGCAGTACTTC
CASRGAERANYEQYF
>TRBD2|TRBV7-4|once|TRBJ2-3
TGTGCCAGCAGCTCGGAACAGTTAGCGGGAGGTAGGATAGATACGCAGTATTTT
CASSSEQLAGGRIDTQYF
>.|TRBV4-1|.|TRBJ2-1
TGCGCCAGCAGCCAAGATGGCACCTCCTACAATGAGCAGTTCTTC
CASSQDGTSYNEQFF
>TRBD2|TRBV5-1|.|TRBJ2-3
TGCGCCAGCCGTACTAGCGGAATCACAGATACGCAGTATTTT
CASRTSGITDTQYF
>.|TRBV10-3|.|TRBJ2-2
TGTGCCATCAGTGACAACGCACAGGCCGGGGAGCTGTTTTTT
CAISDNAQAGELFF
>.|TRBV13|.|TRBJ2-7
TGTGCCAGCAGCCCAACAGCTGACTCCTACGAGCAGTACTTC
CASSPTADSYEQYF
>.|TRBV6-6|.|TRBJ1-4
TGTGCCAGCCGTGGCGGGGACGATGAAAAACTGTTTTTT
CASRGGDDEKLFF
>TRBD2|TRBV29-1|.|TRBJ2-1
TGCAGCGTTTCTCCGACTAGCGGGATAAGCTCCTACAATGAGCAGTTCTTC
CSVSPTSGISSYNEQFF
>TRBD2|TRBV11-3|once|TRBJ2-1
TGTGCCAGCAGCCCGGGACTAGCGGGAGTTGATGAGCAGTTCTTC
CASSPGLAGVDEQFF
>.|TRBV19|.|TRBJ2-5
TGTGCCAGTAGTAGGCCGGAGACCCAGTACTTC
CASSRPETQYF
>.|TRBV7-2|.|TRBJ2-5
TGTGCCAGCAACTCGGGGCGACAAGAGACCCAGTACTTC
CASNSGRQETQYF
>TRBD2|TRBV5-1|.|TRBJ2-7
TGCGCCAGCAGCCCGCTTCCAGTAGCGGGGGTGGTCTACGAGCAGTACTTC
CASSPLPVAGVVYEQYF
>.|TRBV28|once|TRBJ1-1
TGTGCCAGCCGGGACCGAAAGGACACTGAAGCTTTCTTT
CASRDRKDTEAFF
>TRBD2|TRBV5-4|.|TRBJ2-1
TGTGCCAGCTTTAGCGGGGGGGCAGTCTCCTACAATGAGCAGTTCTTC
CASFSGGAVSYNEQFF
>.|TRBV5-1|.|TRBJ1-5
TGCGCCAGCAGCCCTAATGGGCAGAGTGGCAATCAGCCCCAGCATTTT
CASSPNGQSGNQPQHF